This T cell receptor (beta chain) originates from a study of blood T cell repertoires in COVID-19. Authors' data handling: From reference gene primer amplification, estimates of nucleated cell counts were derived. TCRdb's table, derived via immunoSEQ multiplex PCR, lists solely in-frame clones and lacks some. D and trimming were read from the DNA, whereas the V and J calls and clone size are those reported in that table. Found here are around 330,000 clones, roughly 90% of them singletons; the top ten hold 2% to 3%. The CDR3 has 14 residues. V gave up 7 bases and J gave up 8 bases; unmatched junction bases: 9. Germline V gene sequence: CDR1 SGHRS, CDR2 YFSETQ. Enrollees, about 18 to 90 years old, lived in approximately 25 US areas.

The rearrangement joins TRBV5-1 to TRBJ1-4; 9 nucleotides match TRBD1. The sequenced material came from PBMCs or T cells enriched from blood (not recorded which). The sequence came from a man between 60 and 75 years old who had recovered from COVID-19. For the CDR3, the DNA is TGCGCCAGCGGACACAGGGGGCTGGGCGAAAAACTGTTTTTT. The encoded protein is CASGHRGLGEKLFF.